A single sample gave rise to the 11 T cell receptor beta chains below, sequenced in a study of read filtering for tumor transcriptome and immune sequencing. The library was built from about 0.4 ug RNA with molecular barcoded adaptors for alpha/delta and beta/gamma chains. TCRdb independently ran MiXCR on the reads; one entry per CDR3 protein. Among some 38,000 distinct CDR3 sequences listed, roughly 10% were seen once. Sequencing was performed on a population of CD138-negative cells sorted from bone marrow. The receptors come from a donor aged 40 or over with multiple myeloma.

Remarks on this clonotype: Since a much larger clone is just one base distant, this may be a read error. V gene TRBV28 combines with J gene TRBJ2-7, with TRBD1 matching over 8 bases. V lost 5 bases and J lost 5; bases outside the gene matches: 8. Germline V CDR1 and CDR2: MDHEN, SYDVKM. The CDR3 runs 14 residues. The CDR3: CASSPTDRAHEQYF. CDR3 in DNA: TGTGCCAGCAGTCCAACGGACAGGGCCCACGAGCAGTACTTC.

This clonotype was seen repeatedly, ten times or more. The junction departs from germline at one end; a sequencing error may be responsible. This chain links TRBV5-1 with TRBJ1-1; D not certain. The CDR3 spans 13 residues. Per the germline V gene, CDR1 is SGHRS and CDR2 is YFSETQ. CDR3 coding DNA: TGCGCCAGCAGGTTGGACTTTACCACTGAAGCTTTCTTT. Encoded protein: CASRLDFTTEAFF.

There are many counts of this clonotype. The chain links TRBV6-6 to TRBJ2-7, with D uncertain. V lost 2 bases and J lost 4, with 6 bases in between. CDR3 length: 12 residues. Germline V gene sequence: CDR1 MNHNY, CDR2 SVGAGI (reference sequence). Written as DNA, the CDR3 is TGTGCCAGCAGTTACGTCGGGTACGAGCAGTACTTC. Its translation: CASSYVGYEQYF.

This clonotype was counted at least ten times. The chain couples TRBV5-4 to TRBJ2-2; 10 bases fit TRBD1. The CDR3 covers 14 residues. The germline CDR1 and CDR2 sequences are SGHNT and YYREEE (reference sequence). J lost 1 base, V lost 9 bases, and 3 bases had no gene match. CDR3 DNA: TGTGCCACCCGGACAGGGGGGAACACCGGGGAGCTGTTTTTT. Translated, it gives CATRTGGNTGELFF.

Details on this clonotype: Possible read error: a much larger clone is one base away. The chain uses TRBV5-1 and TRBJ2-1; perhaps TRBD2 as D (5 bases). V lost 3 bases to trimming and J lost 5 bases, with 15 bases between them. Germline values: CDR1 SGHRS, CDR2 YFSETQ. CDR3 length: 15 residues. The CDR3 bases are TGCGCCAGCAGCTCGCACTTAATCGGGGACAATGAGCAGTTCTTC. This sequence encodes CASSSHLIGDNEQFF.

The chain uses TRBV29-1 and TRBJ1-1, with 10 bases that match TRBD1. This CDR3 has 16 residues. Germline assignment: CDR1 SQVTM and CDR2 ANQGSEA. After removal of 1 base from V and 0 bases from J, the junction contained 5 bases not matched to a gene. This CDR3 is CSVEGDRGRVNTEAFF. The CDR3 bases are TGCAGCGTTGAAGGCGACAGGGGGCGCGTGAACACTGAAGCTTTCTTT.

This clonotype turned up a few times. The chain joins TRBV7-8 to TRBJ2-2, with D unclear. Trimming cost V 5 bases and J 1 base, with 8 bases left between them. Germline V gene sequence: CDR1 SGHVS, CDR2 FQNEAQ. The CDR3 consists of 14 residues. CDR3 DNA sequence: TGTGCCAGCAGCCTACTCAAGAACACCGGGGAGCTGTTTTTT. Amino acids: CASSLLKNTGELFF. Full variable domain (rest looked up from reference TRBV7-8 and TRBJ2-2): GAGVSQSPRYKVAKRGQDVALRCDPISGHVSLFWYQQALGQGPEFLTYFQNEAQLDKSGLPSDRFFAERPEGSVSTLKIQRTQQEDSAVYLCASSLLKNTGELFFGEGSRLTVL.

This clonotype occurred many times. The chain joins TRBV7-9 to TRBJ2-1; no reliable D call. The CDR3 sequence is 13 residues long. The germline V gene has CDR1 SEHNR and CDR2 FQNEAQ (reference sequence). CDR3 DNA: TGTGCTAGCCTGGGTAGCTCCTACAATGAGCAGTTCTTC. Translated: CASLGSSYNEQFF.

This clonotype was seen many times. The chain links TRBV29-1 to TRBJ2-3; D is unresolved. The V end was cut by 1 base, the J end by 11 bases, with 19 bases between. The germline V gene encodes CDR1 SQVTM and CDR2 ANQGSEA. The CDR3 has 14 residues. The CDR3 sequence is CSVEGSAPAVGQYF. CDR3 coding DNA: TGCAGCGTTGAAGGGTCAGCCCCCGCGGTTGGGCAGTATTTT.

At least ten counts were recorded for this clonotype. This chain joins TRBV5-1 and TRBJ1-4; no clear D. The germline gives CDR1 SGHRS, CDR2 YFSETQ. The CDR3 has 13 amino acids. The V gene lost 3 bases and the J gene lost 7 bases, with 10 bases spanning the gap. For the CDR3, the DNA is TGCGCCAGCAGCTCGGGTATCCGTGAAAAACTGTTTTTT. Protein sequence: CASSSGIREKLFF.

The sample holds many counts of this clonotype. This chain links TRBV7-9 with TRBJ1-1; no reliable D call. CDR3 size: 11 residues. The germline gives CDR1 SEHNR, CDR2 FQNEAQ (reference sequence). Deletions cut 4 bases from V and 10 bases from J, with 10 bases between. CDR3 nucleotides: TGTGCCAGCAGCTCCGGACGAGGAGCTTTCTTT. Encoded protein: CASSSGRGAFF.